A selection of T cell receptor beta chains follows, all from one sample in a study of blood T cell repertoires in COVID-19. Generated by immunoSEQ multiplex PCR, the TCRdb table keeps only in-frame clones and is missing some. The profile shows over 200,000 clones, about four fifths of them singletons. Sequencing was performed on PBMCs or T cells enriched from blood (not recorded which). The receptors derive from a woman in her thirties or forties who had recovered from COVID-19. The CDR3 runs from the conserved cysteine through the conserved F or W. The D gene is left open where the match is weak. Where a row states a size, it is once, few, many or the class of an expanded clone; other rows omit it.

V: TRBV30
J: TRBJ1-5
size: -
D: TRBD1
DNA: TGTGCCTGGAGTGTAAGCACAGGGGGTCAGCCCCAGCATTTT
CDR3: CAWSVSTGGQPQHF

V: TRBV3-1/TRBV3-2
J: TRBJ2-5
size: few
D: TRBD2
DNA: TGTGCCAGCAGCCAAATAAGCGGGGGCTTCCAAGAGACCCAGTACTTC
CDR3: CASSQISGGFQETQYF

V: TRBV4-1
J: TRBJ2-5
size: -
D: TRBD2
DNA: TGCGCCAGCAGCCCCCAGGAGCGGGGGTTACAAGAGACCCAGTACTTC
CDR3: CASSPQERGLQETQYF

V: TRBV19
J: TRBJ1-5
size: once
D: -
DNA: TGTGCCAGTAGTAGGTGGGAGGGGAGCAATCAGCCCCAGCATTTT
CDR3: CASSRWEGSNQPQHF

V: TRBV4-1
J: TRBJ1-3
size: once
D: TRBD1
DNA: TGCGCCAGCAGCCCGGACAGGGGTAATTCTGGAAACACCATATATTTT
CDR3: CASSPDRGNSGNTIYF

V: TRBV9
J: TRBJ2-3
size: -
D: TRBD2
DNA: TGTGCCAGCAGCCCCCGAGGGAGCGGGAGGGCGACAGATACGCAGTATTTT
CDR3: CASSPRGSGRATDTQYF

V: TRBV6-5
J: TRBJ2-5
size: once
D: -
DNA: TGTGCCAGCAGCCCAGGCCAGGCGGGAGAGACCCAGTACTTC
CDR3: CASSPGQAGETQYF

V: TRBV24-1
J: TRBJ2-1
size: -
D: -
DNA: TGTGCCACCAGTGATTCCCAGGGGGGACGGACTTACAATGAGCAGTTCTTC
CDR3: CATSDSQGGRTYNEQFF

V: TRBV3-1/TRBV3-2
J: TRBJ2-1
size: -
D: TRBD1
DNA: TGTGCCAGCAGTAGATCAGGGGGCGACAATGAGCAGTTCTTC
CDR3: CASSRSGGDNEQFF

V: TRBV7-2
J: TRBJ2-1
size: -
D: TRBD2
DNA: TGTGCCAGCAGCCCAAATTCTGGACTAGCGGGAGGGGAGCAGTTCTTC
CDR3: CASSPNSGLAGGEQFF

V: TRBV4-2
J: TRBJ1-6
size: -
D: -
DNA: TGTGCCAGCGGGCCAAGACAGGAAAATTCACCCCTCCACTTT
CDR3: CASGPRQENSPLHF

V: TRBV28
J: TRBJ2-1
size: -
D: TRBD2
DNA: TGTGCCAGCAGCCGACCCGGACTAGCAGAATACAATGAGCAGTTCTTC
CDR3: CASSRPGLAEYNEQFF

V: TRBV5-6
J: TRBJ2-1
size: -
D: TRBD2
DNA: TGTGCCAGCAGCTTGGATCTAGCGGTATACAATGAGCAGTTCTTC
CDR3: CASSLDLAVYNEQFF

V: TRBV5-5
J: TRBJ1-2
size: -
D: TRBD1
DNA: TGTGCCAGCAGCGCAGGGACAGGGGGTCGCTATGGCTACACCTTC
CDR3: CASSAGTGGRYGYTF

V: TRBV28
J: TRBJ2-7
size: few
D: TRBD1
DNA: TGTGCCAGCAGTTTATGGATACCGGGACAGGGGGCAGACGAGCAGTACTTC
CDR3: CASSLWIPGQGADEQYF

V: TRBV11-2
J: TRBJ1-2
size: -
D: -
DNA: TGTGCCAGCAGCTTGACAGTCCCGATACCTGTTGATGGCTACACCTTC
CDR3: CASSLTVPIPVDGYTF

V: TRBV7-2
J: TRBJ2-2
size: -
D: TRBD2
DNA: TGTGCCAGCAGCTTAGTTGCTCTAGCGGGAGGTGGGACCGGGGAGCTGTTTTTT
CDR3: CASSLVALAGGGTGELFF

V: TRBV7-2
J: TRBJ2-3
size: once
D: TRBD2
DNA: TGTGCCAGCAGCCGCCGACTAGCGGGAGGTGGTGATCCTGATACGCAGTATTTT
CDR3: CASSRRLAGGGDPDTQYF

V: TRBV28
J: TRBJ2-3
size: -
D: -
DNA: TGTGCCAGCAGTTCTACCGGGACAACGAGCACAGATACGCAGTATTTT
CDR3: CASSSTGTTSTDTQYF

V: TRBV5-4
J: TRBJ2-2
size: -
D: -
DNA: TGTGCCAGCAGTTCAGGGGTGGGCCAGGAGCTGTTTTTT
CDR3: CASSSGVGQELFF